The rows below give T cell receptor beta chains drawn from one sample of a study of cytomegalovirus exposure and HLA in healthy donors. The table came from immunoSEQ multiplex PCR; TCRdb's copy has only in-frame clones and leaves some out. The table records around 150,000 clones, around 9% of them present only once. The sample taken for sequencing was PBMCs. The source of these receptors is a woman between 40 and 50 years old in good health and CMV-seropositive. CDR3s include the opening cysteine and the closing phenylalanine or tryptophan. D genes are given only for firm matches. Some rows have no size entry. The others give once, few or many, or a class for an expanded clone.

cdr3_aa | cdr3_nt | j_call | d_call | clone_size | v_call | cdr3_length
CASSLGGGALYEQYF | TGTGCCAGCAGCTTAGGGGGCGGGGCACTCTACGAGCAGTACTTC | TRBJ2-7 | - | few | TRBV7-2 | 15
CASSPLGGELFF | TGTGCCAGCAGTCCCCTAGGCGGGGAGCTGTTTTTT | TRBJ2-2 | - | once | TRBV27 | 12
CASSFRSGPYTDTQYF | TGTGCCAGCAGCTTTAGGAGCGGGCCTTACACAGATACGCAGTATTTT | TRBJ2-3 | - | - | TRBV7-2 | 16
CASSVDPGFQETQYF | TGTGCCAGCAGCGTAGACCCGGGATTTCAAGAGACCCAGTACTTC | TRBJ2-5 | - | - | TRBV9 | 15
CASSDTGDRGYDEQYF | TGTGCCAGCAGCGACACCGGGGACAGGGGGTACGACGAGCAGTACTTC | TRBJ2-7 | TRBD1 | few | TRBV14 | 16
CASSLVAGLYTEAFF | TGTGCCAGCAGTTTGGTCGCGGGATTATACACTGAAGCTTTCTTT | TRBJ1-1 | - | few | TRBV28 | 15
CASSMTGGANGELFF | TGTGCCAGCAGCATGACAGGGGGCGCGAACGGGGAGCTGTTTTTT | TRBJ2-2 | TRBD1 | - | TRBV5-4 | 15
CASSKVQRWAGEQYF | TGTGCCAGCAGCAAAGTTCAGCGGTGGGCGGGCGAGCAGTACTTC | TRBJ2-7 | - | few | TRBV21-1 | 15
CASSLSTGGSYEQYF | TGTGCCAGCAGCTTATCGACAGGGGGCTCCTACGAGCAGTACTTC | TRBJ2-7 | TRBD1 | - | TRBV7-9 | 15
CASSPDSLNSNQPQHF | TGTGCCAGCAGCCCCGACAGCTTAAATAGCAATCAGCCCCAGCATTTT | TRBJ1-5 | - | - | TRBV7-2 | 16
CASSMGEGGGYTF | TGTGCCAGCAGTATGGGGGAGGGGGGGGGCTACACCTTC | TRBJ1-2 | - | few | TRBV25-1 | 13
CASSLAGTMGEQYF | TGTGCCAGCAGCTTGGCCGGGACAATGGGCGAGCAGTACTTC | TRBJ2-7 | - | - | TRBV5-5 | 14
CASSQEVRQLLDTIYF | TGCGCCAGCAGCCAAGAAGTAAGACAGTTGCTGGACACCATATATTTT | TRBJ1-3 | - | few | TRBV4-3 | 16
CASSHPGGPYQDQPQHF | TGCGCCAGCAGCCATCCAGGAGGACCCTACCAAGATCAGCCCCAGCATTTT | TRBJ1-5 | - | - | TRBV4-1 | 17
CASSDRGGQPQHF | TGTGCCAGTTCGGACAGGGGAGGTCAGCCCCAGCATTTT | TRBJ1-5 | TRBD1 | few | TRBV19 | 13
CAGGQGSYNSPLHF | TGTGCCGGCGGACAGGGATCCTATAATTCACCCCTCCACTTT | TRBJ1-6 | TRBD1 | - | TRBV2 | 14
CASSRPGQGNTEAFF | TGTGCCAGCAGCCGACCCGGACAGGGGAACACTGAAGCTTTCTTT | TRBJ1-1 | TRBD1 | few | TRBV5-6 | 15
CASSATGTWGYTF | TGTGCCAGCAGCGCCACAGGAACATGGGGCTACACCTTC | TRBJ1-2 | - | - | TRBV7-9 | 13
CASSIRTSGGIDTQYF | TGTGCCAGTAGTATAAGAACTAGCGGGGGGATAGATACGCAGTATTTT | TRBJ2-3 | TRBD2 | - | TRBV19 | 16
CASSLEALAAGVYTF | TGCGCCAGCAGCTTGGAGGCGTTGGCCGCAGGGGTTTACACCTTC | TRBJ1-2 | - | - | TRBV5-1 | 15
CASSLEGNPYNEQFF | TGTGCCAGCAGCTTGGAGGGGAATCCCTACAATGAGCAGTTCTTC | TRBJ2-1 | - | few | TRBV5-6 | 15
CASSGLGQGDTEAFF | TGCGCCAGCAGCGGACTTGGACAGGGAGACACTGAAGCTTTCTTT | TRBJ1-1 | TRBD1 | - | TRBV5-1 | 15
CASSWKGADTGELFF | TGCGCCAGCAGCTGGAAGGGGGCCGACACCGGGGAGCTGTTTTTT | TRBJ2-2 | TRBD1 | few | TRBV5-1 | 15
CASTISNTDTGELFF | TGTGCCAGCACAATCTCCAACACCGACACCGGGGAGCTGTTTTTT | TRBJ2-2 | - | - | TRBV21-1 | 15
CASSHSWGIGLTDTQYF | TGTGCCAGCAGCCACTCTTGGGGCATCGGCCTCACAGATACGCAGTATTTT | TRBJ2-3 | - | few | TRBV7-2 | 17
CASSFGTGDTEAFF | TGTGCCAGCAGCTTTGGGACAGGGGACACTGAAGCTTTCTTT | TRBJ1-1 | TRBD1 | few | TRBV5-6 | 14
CASSLLTDSYEQYF | TGCGCCAGCAGCTTATTGACAGATTCCTACGAGCAGTACTTC | TRBJ2-7 | - | few | TRBV5-1 | 14
CASSEAVGRAGYEQYF | TGTGCCAGCAGTGAAGCGGTGGGCAGGGCGGGATACGAGCAGTACTTC | TRBJ2-7 | - | - | TRBV6-1 | 16
CASSYSQMTAVNEQFF | TGTGCCAGCAGTTACTCCCAAATGACAGCCGTTAATGAGCAGTTCTTC | TRBJ2-1 | - | - | TRBV6-5 | 16
CASSLSARDYEQYF | TGTGCCAGCAGCTTGAGCGCCAGGGACTACGAGCAGTACTTC | TRBJ2-7 | - | few | TRBV5-6 | 14
CASSSTGTSSYEQYF | TGTGCCAGCAGCTCAACCGGGACATCGTCCTACGAGCAGTACTTC | TRBJ2-7 | - | few | TRBV5-6 | 15
CASSLSELLGQGPHGYPF | TGTGCCAGCAGTTTATCGGAATTGTTAGGACAGGGTCCTCATGGCTACCCCTTC | TRBJ1-2 | TRBD1 | - | TRBV27 | 18
CASSEQGNEKLFF | TGTGCCAGCAGTGAACAGGGAAATGAAAAACTGTTTTTT | TRBJ1-4 | - | - | TRBV2 | 13
CASSIATGVSYEQYF | TGTGCCAGCAGTATCGCGACAGGGGTCTCCTACGAGCAGTACTTC | TRBJ2-7 | TRBD1 | few | TRBV2 | 15
CASSLAGKYEQYF | TGTGCCAGCAGTTTAGCAGGGAAATACGAGCAGTACTTC | TRBJ2-7 | - | few | TRBV28 | 13
CASSLGTGSYSYEQYF | TGCGCCAGCAGCTTGGGGACAGGTAGTTACTCCTACGAGCAGTACTTC | TRBJ2-7 | TRBD1 | - | TRBV5-1 | 16
CASSFRFSGYEQYF | TGTGCCAGCAGCTTTAGGTTCTCGGGCTACGAGCAGTACTTC | TRBJ2-7 | - | few | TRBV5-6 | 14
CASSGTFYEQYF | TGTGCCAGCAGTGGGACATTCTACGAGCAGTACTTC | TRBJ2-7 | - | few | TRBV7-2 | 12
CASTLGGDGELFF | TGTGCCAGCACCCTAGGGGGTGACGGGGAGCTGTTTTTT | TRBJ2-2 | - | few | TRBV7-9 | 13
CASSLEGRGGYTF | TGTGCCAGCAGTTTGGAGGGCCGGGGTGGCTACACCTTC | TRBJ1-2 | - | - | TRBV28 | 13